This entry lists 3 T cell receptor beta chains sequenced from one sample in a study of cytomegalovirus exposure and HLA in healthy donors. The PCR employed 60 Vbeta primers together with 13 Jbeta primers. Libraries were prepared by immunoSEQ multiplex PCR; TCRdb keeps only in-frame clonotypes and omits some of them. The table includes under 150,000 clones, about a tenth detected once. Sample: PBMCs. The receptors derive from a male donor in good health and CMV-seronegative.

This chain uses TRBV9 with TRBJ2-3; 10 positions agree with TRBD1. Germline lookup yields CDR1 SGDLS and CDR2 YYNGEE. The CDR3 is 15 amino acids. With 4 bases clipped from V and 3 bases from J, the junction kept 5 bases outside the gene matches. CDR3 amino acids: CASSTRTGGTDTQYF. The CDR3, as DNA: TGTGCCAGCAGCACCCGGACAGGGGGGACAGATACGCAGTATTTT.

The chain employs TRBV5-1 and TRBJ1-1; D possibly corresponds to TRBD1 (5 bases). Deletions cut 5 bases from V and 4 bases from J, with 12 bases between. The CDR3 runs to 13 residues. The V gene's germline CDR1 is SGHRS and CDR2 YFSETQ. The CDR3 loop reads CASSDPGGTEAFF. The CDR3 DNA reads TGCGCCAGCAGTGACCCCGGGGGCACTGAAGCTTTCTTT.

V is TRBV28 and J is TRBJ1-4; TRBD1 aligns across 7 bases. Germline V lookup: CDR1 MDHEN, CDR2 SYDVKM. The CDR3 contains 12 residues. The ends lost 3 bases at V and 15 bases at J; junction bases unmatched: 7. Here the CDR3 DNA reads TGTGCCAGCAGTTTGACCGGGACAGCAGTGTTTTTT. This codes for CASSLTGTAVFF.